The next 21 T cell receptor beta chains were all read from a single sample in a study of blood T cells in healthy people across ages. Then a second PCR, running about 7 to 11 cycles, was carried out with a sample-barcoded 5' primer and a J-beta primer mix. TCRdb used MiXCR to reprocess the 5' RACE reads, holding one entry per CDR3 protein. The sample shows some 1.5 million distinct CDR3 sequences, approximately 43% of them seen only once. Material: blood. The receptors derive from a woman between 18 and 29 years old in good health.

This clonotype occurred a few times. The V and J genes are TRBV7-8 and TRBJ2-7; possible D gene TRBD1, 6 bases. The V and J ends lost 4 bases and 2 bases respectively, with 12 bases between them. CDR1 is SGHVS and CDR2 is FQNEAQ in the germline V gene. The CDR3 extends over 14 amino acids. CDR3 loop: CASSSDSRPYEQYF. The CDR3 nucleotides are TGTGCCAGCAGCTCGGACAGTCGCCCCTACGAGCAGTACTTC.

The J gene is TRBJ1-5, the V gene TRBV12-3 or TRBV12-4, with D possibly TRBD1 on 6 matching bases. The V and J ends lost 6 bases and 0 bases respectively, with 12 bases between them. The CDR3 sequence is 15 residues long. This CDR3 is CASRRGVNSNQPQHF. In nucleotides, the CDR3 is TGTGCCAGCAGAAGGGGGGTGAATAGCAATCAGCCCCAGCATTTT.

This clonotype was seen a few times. CDR3 DNA sequence: TGCAGCGTTGCTGTAAATGAGCGGGCTGAGCAGTACTTC. It encodes CSVAVNERAEQYF. V and J are TRBV29-1 and TRBJ2-5; possible D gene TRBD2, 6 bases. Germline V lookup: CDR1 SQVTM, CDR2 ANQGSEA. The CDR3 covers 13 residues. Trimming left V 4 bases short and J 11 bases short, with 20 bases between.

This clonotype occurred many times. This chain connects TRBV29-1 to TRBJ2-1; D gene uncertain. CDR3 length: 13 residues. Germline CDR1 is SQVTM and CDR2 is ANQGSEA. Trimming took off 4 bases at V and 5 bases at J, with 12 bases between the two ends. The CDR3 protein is CSVGPRVNNEQFF. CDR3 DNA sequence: TGCAGCGTTGGACCACGCGTTAACAATGAGCAGTTCTTC.

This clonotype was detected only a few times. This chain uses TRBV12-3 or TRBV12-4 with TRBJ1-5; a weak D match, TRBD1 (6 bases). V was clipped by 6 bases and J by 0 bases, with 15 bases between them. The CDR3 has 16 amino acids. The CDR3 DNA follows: TGTGCCAGCAGAGCTTCCGGGACACTTAGCAATCAGCCCCAGCATTTT. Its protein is CASRASGTLSNQPQHF.

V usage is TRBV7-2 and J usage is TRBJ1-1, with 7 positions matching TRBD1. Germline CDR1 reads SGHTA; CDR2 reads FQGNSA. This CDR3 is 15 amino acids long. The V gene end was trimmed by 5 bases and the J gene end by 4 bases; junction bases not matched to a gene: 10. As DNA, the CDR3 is TGTGCCAGCAGCCCGTACGGACAGGCCCCCACTGAAGCTTTCTTT. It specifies CASSPYGQAPTEAFF.

Written as DNA, the CDR3 is TGCAGTGCTAGGGCGAGCGGGGGGGATTCTTCCCGCGAGACCCAGTACTTC. Translated, it gives CSARASGGDSSRETQYF. The gene calls are TRBV20-1 and TRBJ2-5, with 10 bases matching TRBD2. The length of the CDR3 is 17 residues. Looked up from germline, CDR1 is DFQATT and CDR2 is SNEGSKA (reference sequence). The ends lost 3 bases at V and 5 bases at J; junction bases unmatched: 15.

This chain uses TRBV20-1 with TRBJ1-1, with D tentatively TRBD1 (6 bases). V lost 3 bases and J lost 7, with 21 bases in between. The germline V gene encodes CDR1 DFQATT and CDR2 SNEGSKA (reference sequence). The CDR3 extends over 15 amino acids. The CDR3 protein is CSASYSGAGNVEAFF. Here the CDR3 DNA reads TGCAGTGCTAGCTATTCGGGGGCTGGGAATGTTGAAGCTTTCTTT.

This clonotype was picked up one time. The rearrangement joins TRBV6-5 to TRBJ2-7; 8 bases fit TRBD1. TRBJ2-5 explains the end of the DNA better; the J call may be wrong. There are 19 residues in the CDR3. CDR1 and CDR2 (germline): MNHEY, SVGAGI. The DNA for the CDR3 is TGTGCCAGCAGTTACTCGGTCAGGGGGCGAAACCGAAAACAAGAGACCCAGTACTTC. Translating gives CASSYSVRGRNRKQETQYF.

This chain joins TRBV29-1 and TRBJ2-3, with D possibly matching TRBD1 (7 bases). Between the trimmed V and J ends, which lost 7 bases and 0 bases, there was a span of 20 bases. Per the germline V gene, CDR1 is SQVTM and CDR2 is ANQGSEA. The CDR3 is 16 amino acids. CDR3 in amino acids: CSAGGTADSSTDTQYF. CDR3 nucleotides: TGCAGCGCCGGCGGGACAGCAGACTCTAGCACAGATACGCAGTATTTT.

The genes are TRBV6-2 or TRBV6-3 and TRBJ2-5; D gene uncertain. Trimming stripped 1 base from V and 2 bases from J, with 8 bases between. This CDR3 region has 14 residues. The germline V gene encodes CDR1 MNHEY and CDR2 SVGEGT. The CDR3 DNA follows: TGTGCCAGCAGTTACTTATTTCTTCAAGAGACCCAGTACTTC. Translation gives CASSYLFLQETQYF.

Written as DNA, the CDR3 is TGTGCCAGCACCCTCAGTTGGAACACTGAAGCTTTCTTT. It yields the protein CASTLSWNTEAFF. The chain has TRBV12-3 or TRBV12-4 and TRBJ1-1; D is uncertain. Trimming cost V 7 bases and J 1 base, with 10 bases left between them. The CDR3 runs 13 residues.

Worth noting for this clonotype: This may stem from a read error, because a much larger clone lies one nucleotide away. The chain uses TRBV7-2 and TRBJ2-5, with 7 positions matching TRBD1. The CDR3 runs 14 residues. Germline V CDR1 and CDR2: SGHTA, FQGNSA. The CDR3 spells CVSSLNRGQETQYF. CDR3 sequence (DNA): TGTGTCAGCAGCTTAAACAGGGGCCAAGAGACCCAGTACTTC.

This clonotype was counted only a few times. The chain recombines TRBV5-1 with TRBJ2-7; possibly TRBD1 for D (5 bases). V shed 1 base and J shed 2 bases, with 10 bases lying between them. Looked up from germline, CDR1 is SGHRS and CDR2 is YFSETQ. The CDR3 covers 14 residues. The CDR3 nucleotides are TGCGCCAGCAGCTTGAACAGGCAGCCCTACGAGCAGTACTTC. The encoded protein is CASSLNRQPYEQYF.

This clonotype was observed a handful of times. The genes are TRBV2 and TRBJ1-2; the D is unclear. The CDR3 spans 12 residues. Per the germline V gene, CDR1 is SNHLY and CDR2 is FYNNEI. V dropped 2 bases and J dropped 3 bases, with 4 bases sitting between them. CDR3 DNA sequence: TGTGCCAGCAGTGAAACCTACTATGGCTACACCTTC. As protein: CASSETYYGYTF.

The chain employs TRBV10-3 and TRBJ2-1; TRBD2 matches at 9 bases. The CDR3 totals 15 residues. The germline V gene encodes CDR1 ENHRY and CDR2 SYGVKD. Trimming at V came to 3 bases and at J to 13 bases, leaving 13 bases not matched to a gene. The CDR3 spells CAISDGAGGRQTQFF. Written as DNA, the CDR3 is TGTGCCATCAGTGACGGGGCGGGGGGGCGGCAGACCCAGTTCTTC.

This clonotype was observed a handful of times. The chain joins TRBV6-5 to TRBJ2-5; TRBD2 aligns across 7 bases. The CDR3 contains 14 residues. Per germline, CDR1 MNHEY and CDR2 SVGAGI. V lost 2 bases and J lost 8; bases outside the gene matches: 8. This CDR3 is CASSYGTNVATQYF. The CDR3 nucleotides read TGTGCCAGCAGTTACGGGACTAACGTAGCCACCCAGTACTTC.

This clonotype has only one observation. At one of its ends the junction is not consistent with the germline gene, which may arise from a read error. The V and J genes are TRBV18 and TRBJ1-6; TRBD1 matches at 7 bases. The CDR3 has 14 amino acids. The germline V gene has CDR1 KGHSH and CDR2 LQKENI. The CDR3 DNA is TGTGCCAGCTCCCGCGACAGGGATAATTCACTCCTCCACTTT. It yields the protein CASSRDRDNSLLHF.

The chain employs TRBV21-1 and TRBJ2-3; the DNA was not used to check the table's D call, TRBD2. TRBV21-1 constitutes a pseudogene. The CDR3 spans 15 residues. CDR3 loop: CASSKGGPRTDTQYF. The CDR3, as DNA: TGTGCCAGCAGCAAAGGTGGCCCACGCACAGATACGCAGTATTTT.

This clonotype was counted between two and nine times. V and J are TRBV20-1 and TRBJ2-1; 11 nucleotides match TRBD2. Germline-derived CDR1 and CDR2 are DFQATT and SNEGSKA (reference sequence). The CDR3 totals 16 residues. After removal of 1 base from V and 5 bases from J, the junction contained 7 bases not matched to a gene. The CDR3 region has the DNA TGCAGTGCTAGAGTGCCTAGCGGGAGGAGGCACAATGAGCAGTTCTTC. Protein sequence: CSARVPSGRRHNEQFF.

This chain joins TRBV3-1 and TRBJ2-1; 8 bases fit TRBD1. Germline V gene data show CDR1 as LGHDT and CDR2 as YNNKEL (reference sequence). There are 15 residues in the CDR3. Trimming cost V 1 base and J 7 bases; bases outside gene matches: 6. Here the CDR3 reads CASSQGRGHWNEQFF. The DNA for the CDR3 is TGTGCCAGCAGCCAAGGCAGGGGGCATTGGAATGAGCAGTTCTTC.